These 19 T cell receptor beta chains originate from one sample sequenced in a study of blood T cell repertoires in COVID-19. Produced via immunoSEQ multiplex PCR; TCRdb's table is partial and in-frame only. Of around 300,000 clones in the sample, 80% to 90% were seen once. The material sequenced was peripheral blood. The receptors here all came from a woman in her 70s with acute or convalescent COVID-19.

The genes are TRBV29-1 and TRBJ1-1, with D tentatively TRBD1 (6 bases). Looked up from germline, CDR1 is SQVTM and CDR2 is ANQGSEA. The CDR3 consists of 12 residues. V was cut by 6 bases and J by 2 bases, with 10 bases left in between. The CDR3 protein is CSVGGQNTEAFF. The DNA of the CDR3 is TGCAGCGTCGGGGGGCAAAACACTGAAGCTTTCTTT.

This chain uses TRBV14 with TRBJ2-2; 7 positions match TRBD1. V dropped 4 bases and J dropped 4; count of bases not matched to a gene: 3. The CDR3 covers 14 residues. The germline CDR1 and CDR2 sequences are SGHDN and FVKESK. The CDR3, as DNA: TGTGCCAGCAGCCGACAGGGAAGCACCGGGGAGCTGTTTTTT. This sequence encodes CASSRQGSTGELFF.

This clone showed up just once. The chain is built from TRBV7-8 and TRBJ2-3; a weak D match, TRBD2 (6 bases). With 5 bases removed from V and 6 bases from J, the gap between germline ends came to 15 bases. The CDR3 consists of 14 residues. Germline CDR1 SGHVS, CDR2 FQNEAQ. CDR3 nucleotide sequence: TGTGCCAGCAGCCAACCCGGGACTGGGGATACGCAGTATTTT. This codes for CASSQPGTGDTQYF.

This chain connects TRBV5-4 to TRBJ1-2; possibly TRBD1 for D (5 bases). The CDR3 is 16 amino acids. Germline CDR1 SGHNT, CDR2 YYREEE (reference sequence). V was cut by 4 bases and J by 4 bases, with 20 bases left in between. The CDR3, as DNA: TGTGCCAGCAGCCCTGGCCGGTTCGACAGCTTCTATGGCTACACCTTC. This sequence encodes CASSPGRFDSFYGYTF.

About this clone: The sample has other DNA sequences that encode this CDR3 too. The CDR3 is CASRRSGNTIYF. As DNA, the CDR3 is TGTGCCAGCAGGCGATCTGGAAACACCATATATTTT. V gene TRBV11-2 combines with J gene TRBJ1-3; D is ambiguous. Germline assignment: CDR1 SGHAT and CDR2 FQNNGV. With 6 bases removed from V and 1 base from J, the gap between germline ends came to 4 bases. The CDR3 totals 12 residues. Full variable domain (remainder filled in from reference TRBV11-2 and TRBJ1-3): EAGVAQSPRYKIIEKRQSVAFWCNPISGHATLYWYQQILGQGPKLLIQFQNNGVVDDSQLPKDRFSAERLKGVDSTLKIQPAKLEDSAVYLCASRRSGNTIYFGEGSWLTVV.

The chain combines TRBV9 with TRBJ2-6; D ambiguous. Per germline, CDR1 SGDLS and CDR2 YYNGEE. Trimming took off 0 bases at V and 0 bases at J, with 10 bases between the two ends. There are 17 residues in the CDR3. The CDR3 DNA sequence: TGTGCCAGCAGCGTAGATGATCTCTACTCTGGGGCCAACGTCCTGACTTTC. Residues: CASSVDDLYSGANVLTF.

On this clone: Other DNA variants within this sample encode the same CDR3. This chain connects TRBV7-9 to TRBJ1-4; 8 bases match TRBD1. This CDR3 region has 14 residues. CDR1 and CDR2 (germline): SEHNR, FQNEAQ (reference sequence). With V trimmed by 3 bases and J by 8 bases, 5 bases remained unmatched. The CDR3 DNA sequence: TGTGCCAGCAGCTTGGACAGGGTTGGGGAAAAACTGTTTTTT. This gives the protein CASSLDRVGEKLFF.

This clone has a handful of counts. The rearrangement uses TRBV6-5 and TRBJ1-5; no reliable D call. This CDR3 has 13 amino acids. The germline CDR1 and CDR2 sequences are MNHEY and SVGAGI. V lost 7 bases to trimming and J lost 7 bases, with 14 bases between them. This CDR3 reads CASKRSEAQPQHF. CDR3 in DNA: TGTGCCAGCAAGAGGTCCGAGGCCCAGCCCCAGCATTTT.

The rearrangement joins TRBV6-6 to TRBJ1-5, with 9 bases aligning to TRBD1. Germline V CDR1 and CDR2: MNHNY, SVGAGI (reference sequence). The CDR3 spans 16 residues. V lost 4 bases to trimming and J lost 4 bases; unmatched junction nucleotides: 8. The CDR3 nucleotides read TGTGCCAGCAGTTTATTTGGGACAGGGAAAAATCAGCCCCAGCATTTT. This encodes CASSLFGTGKNQPQHF.

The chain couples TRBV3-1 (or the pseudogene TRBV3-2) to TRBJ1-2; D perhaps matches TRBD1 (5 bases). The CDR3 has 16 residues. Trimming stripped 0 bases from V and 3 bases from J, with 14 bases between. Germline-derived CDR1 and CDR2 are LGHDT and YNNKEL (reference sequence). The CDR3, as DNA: TGTGCCAGCAGCCAAGAAGGCGCAGGACAATACTATGGCTACACCTTC. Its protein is CASSQEGAGQYYGYTF.

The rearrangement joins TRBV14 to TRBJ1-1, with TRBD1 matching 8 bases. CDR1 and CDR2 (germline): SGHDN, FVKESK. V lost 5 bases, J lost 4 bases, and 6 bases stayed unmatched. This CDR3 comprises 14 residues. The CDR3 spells CASSDRGWGTEAFF. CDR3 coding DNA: TGTGCCAGCAGCGACAGGGGATGGGGCACTGAAGCTTTCTTT.

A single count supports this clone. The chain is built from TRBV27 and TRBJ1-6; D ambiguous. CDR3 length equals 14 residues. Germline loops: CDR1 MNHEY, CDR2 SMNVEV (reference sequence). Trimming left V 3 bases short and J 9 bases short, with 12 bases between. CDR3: CASSFRRAGSPLHF. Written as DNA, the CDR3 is TGTGCCAGCAGTTTCCGGCGGGCCGGTTCACCCCTCCACTTT.

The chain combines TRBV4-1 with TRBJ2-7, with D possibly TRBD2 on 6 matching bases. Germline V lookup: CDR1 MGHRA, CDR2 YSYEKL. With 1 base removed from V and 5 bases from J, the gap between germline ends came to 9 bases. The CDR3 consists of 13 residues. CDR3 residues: CASSQGWGDEQYF. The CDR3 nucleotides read TGCGCCAGCAGCCAAGGGTGGGGGGACGAGCAGTACTTC.

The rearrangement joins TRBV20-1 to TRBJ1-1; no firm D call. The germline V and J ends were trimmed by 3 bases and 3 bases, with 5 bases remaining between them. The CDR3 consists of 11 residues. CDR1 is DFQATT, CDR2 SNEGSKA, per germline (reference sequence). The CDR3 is CSASSDTEAFF. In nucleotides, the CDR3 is TGCAGTGCTAGTTCGGACACTGAAGCTTTCTTT.

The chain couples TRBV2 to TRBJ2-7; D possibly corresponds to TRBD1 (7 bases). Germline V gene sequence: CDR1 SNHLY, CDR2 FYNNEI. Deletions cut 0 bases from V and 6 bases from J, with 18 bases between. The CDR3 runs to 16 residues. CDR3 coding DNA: TGTGCCAGCAGTGAAGCGCTTGGCAGGAGGGGGCTCGAGCAGTACTTC. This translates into CASSEALGRRGLEQYF.

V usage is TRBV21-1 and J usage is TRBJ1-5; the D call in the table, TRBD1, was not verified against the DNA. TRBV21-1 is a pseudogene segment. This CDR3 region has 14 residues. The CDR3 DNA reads TGTGCCAGCAGCACAGGGGTGTCAGGAGAGCCCCAGCATTTT. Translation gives CASSTGVSGEPQHF.

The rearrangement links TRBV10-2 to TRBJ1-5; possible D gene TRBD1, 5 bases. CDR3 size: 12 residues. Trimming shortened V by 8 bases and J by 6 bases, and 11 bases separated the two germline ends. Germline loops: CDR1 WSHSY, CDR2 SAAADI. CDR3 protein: CASSGNGQPQHF. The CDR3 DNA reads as TGCGCCAGCTCAGGGAACGGTCAGCCCCAGCATTTT.

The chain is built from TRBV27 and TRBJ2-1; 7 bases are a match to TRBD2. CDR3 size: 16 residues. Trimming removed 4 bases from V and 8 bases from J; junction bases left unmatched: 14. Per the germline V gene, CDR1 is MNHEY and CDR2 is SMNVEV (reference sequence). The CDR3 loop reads CASSSFGAGTSDEQFF. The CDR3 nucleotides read TGTGCCAGCAGTTCCTTTGGAGCGGGGACGAGCGATGAGCAGTTCTTC.

The CDR3 loop reads CASSEGAFLYGYTF. CDR3 nucleotides: TGCGCCAGCAGTGAGGGGGCCTTTCTTTATGGCTACACCTTC. This chain uses TRBV10-2 with TRBJ1-2; D may be TRBD1 (5 bases). Trimming pared 2 bases from V and 5 bases from J, leaving 12 bases between. Germline V gene data show CDR1 as WSHSY and CDR2 as SAAADI. The CDR3 runs to 14 residues.